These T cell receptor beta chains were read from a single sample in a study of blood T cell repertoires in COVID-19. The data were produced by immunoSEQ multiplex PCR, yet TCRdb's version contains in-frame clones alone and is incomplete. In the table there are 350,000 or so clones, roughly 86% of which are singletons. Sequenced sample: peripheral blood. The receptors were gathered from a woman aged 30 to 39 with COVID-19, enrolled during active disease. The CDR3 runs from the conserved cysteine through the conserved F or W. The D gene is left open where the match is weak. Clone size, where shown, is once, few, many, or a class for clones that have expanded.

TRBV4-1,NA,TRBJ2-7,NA,CASSQTVSYEQYF,TGCGCCAGCAGCCAAACTGTTTCCTACGAGCAGTACTTC
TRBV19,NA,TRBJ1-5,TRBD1,CASSSRDSHSNQPQHF,TGTGCCAGTAGTTCCCGGGACAGCCATAGCAATCAGCCCCAGCATTTT
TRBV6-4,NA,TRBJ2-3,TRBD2,CASSARGSTDTQYF,TGTGCCAGCAGTGCGCGGGGGAGCACAGATACGCAGTATTTT
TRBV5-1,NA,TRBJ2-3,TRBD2,CASGPTSGPTDTQYF,TGCGCCAGCGGTCCGACTAGCGGGCCCACAGATACGCAGTATTTT
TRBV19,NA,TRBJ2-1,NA,CASSIELLNYNEQFF,TGTGCCAGTAGTATAGAACTCCTAAACTACAATGAGCAGTTCTTC
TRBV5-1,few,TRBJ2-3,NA,CASTAGPSGDTQYF,TGCGCCAGCACCGCCGGCCCCTCAGGGGATACGCAGTATTTT
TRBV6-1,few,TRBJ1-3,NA,CASSEDGSSGNTIYF,TGTGCCAGCAGTGAAGACGGTAGCTCTGGAAACACCATATATTTT
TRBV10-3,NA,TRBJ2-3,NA,CAISEGARTDTQYF,TGTGCCATCAGTGAAGGAGCGCGCACAGATACGCAGTATTTT
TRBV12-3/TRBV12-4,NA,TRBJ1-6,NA,CASSLQLPLHF,TGTGCCAGCAGTTTACAGTTGCCCCTCCACTTT
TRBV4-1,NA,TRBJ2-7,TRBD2,CASSHGPGLPHLEQYF,TGCGCCAGCAGCCATGGTCCGGGACTACCACACCTAGAGCAGTACTTC
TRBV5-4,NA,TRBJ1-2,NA,CASSLDSYYGYTF,TGTGCCAGCAGCTTGGACAGCTACTATGGCTACACCTTC
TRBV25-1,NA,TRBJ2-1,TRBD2,CASSEYSALANYNEQFF,TGTGCCAGCAGTGAATATTCCGCACTAGCGAACTACAATGAGCAGTTCTTC
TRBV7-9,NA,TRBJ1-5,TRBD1,CASSLTGVGDQPQHF,TGTGCCAGCAGCTTAACAGGGGTAGGAGATCAGCCCCAGCATTTT
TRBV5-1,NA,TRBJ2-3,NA,CASSLIPALGADTQYF,TGCGCCAGCAGCTTGATTCCGGCCCTAGGGGCAGATACGCAGTATTTT
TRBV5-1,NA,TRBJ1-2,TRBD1,CASKLDRDRGYTF,TGCGCCAGCAAACTAGACAGGGATCGCGGCTACACCTTC
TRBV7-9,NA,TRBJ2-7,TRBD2,CASSGTSGRAGDHEQYF,TGTGCCAGTTCAGGGACTAGCGGGAGGGCCGGCGACCACGAGCAGTACTTC
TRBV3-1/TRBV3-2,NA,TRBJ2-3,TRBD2,CASSHLAGEPTWGTDTQYF,TGTGCCAGCAGCCACCTAGCGGGAGAACCAACCTGGGGGACAGATACGCAGTATTTT
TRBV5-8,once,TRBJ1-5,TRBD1,CASSFWTGGDNQPQHF,TGTGCCAGCAGCTTCTGGACAGGGGGGGACAATCAGCCCCAGCATTTT
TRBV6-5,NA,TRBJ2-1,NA,CASNIGGSYNEQFF,TGTGCCAGCAATATAGGGGGCTCCTACAATGAGCAGTTCTTC
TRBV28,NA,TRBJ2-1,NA,CASRSGPPGYEQFF,TGTGCCAGCAGGAGCGGTCCGCCCGGTTATGAGCAGTTCTTC
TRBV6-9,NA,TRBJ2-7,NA,CASRPPWLRLDSHEQYF,TGTGCCAGCAGGCCCCCATGGTTAAGGCTAGACTCCCACGAGCAGTACTTC
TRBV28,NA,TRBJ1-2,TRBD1,CASSRQGFPPGYTF,TGTGCCAGCAGCCGACAGGGGTTTCCTCCTGGCTACACCTTC
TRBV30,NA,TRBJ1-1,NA,CAWTQGDTEAFF,TGTGCCTGGACCCAGGGTGACACTGAAGCTTTCTTT
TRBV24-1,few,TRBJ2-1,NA,CATSDGGDTSEQFF,TGTGCCACCAGTGACGGGGGAGATACAAGTGAGCAGTTCTTC
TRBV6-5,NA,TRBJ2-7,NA,CASRGQLSSYEQYF,TGTGCCAGCAGAGGACAGTTAAGCTCCTACGAGCAGTACTTC
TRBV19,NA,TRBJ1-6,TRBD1,CASSIRGESPLHF,TGTGCCAGTAGTATCAGGGGGGAGTCACCCCTCCACTTT
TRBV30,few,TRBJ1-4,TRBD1,CAGQVKGKLFF,TGTGCCGGACAGGTCAAAGGAAAACTGTTTTTT
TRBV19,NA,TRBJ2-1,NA,CASSIWVADSYNEQFF,TGTGCCAGTAGTATCTGGGTAGCGGACTCCTACAATGAGCAGTTCTTC
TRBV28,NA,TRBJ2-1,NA,CASNLARYNEQFF,TGTGCCAGCAACCTAGCGAGGTACAATGAGCAGTTCTTC
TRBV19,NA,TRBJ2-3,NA,CASTSTGAGTDTQYF,TGTGCCAGTACCTCCACGGGAGCCGGCACAGATACGCAGTATTTT
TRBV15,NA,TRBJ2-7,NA,CATSRDSGYEQYF,TGTGCCACCAGCAGAGATTCAGGATACGAGCAGTACTTC
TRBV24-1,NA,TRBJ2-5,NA,CATSDRHDYKETQYF,TGTGCCACCAGTGACCGACACGATTACAAAGAGACCCAGTACTTC
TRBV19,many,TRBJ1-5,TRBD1,CASSPRTGTYQPQHF,TGTGCCAGTAGTCCCCGGACAGGGACGTATCAGCCCCAGCATTTT
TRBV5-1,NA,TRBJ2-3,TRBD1,CASRQTGSPDTQYF,TGCGCCAGCAGGCAGACAGGGTCCCCAGATACGCAGTATTTT
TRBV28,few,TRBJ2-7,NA,CASSSSRQREQYF,NA
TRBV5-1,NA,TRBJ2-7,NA,CASSLRTNAHEQYF,TGCGCCAGCAGCTTGCGGACAAATGCCCACGAGCAGTACTTC
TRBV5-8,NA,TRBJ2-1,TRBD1,CASSWGDREGDEQFF,TGTGCCAGCAGCTGGGGCGACAGGGAAGGCGATGAGCAGTTCTTC
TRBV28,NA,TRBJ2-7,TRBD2,CASSTLGLAGWYEQYF,TGTGCCAGCAGTACGTTGGGACTAGCGGGATGGTACGAGCAGTACTTC
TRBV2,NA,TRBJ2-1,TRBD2,CAISRGEFNEQFF,TGTGCCATCTCCCGGGGGGAGTTCAATGAGCAGTTCTTC
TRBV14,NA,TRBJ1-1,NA,CASSRTDGDGNRVFTEAFF,TGTGCCAGCAGCCGCACCGATGGAGATGGAAACAGGGTCTTCACTGAAGCTTTCTTT